There are many counts of the clone carrying this T cell receptor (beta chain). The antigen is undetermined. This record belongs to a study of neurological immune-mediated disorders. Findings and caveats of the study: HTLV-1-associated myelopathy displayed the greatest TCR clonal expansion, and multiple sclerosis exhibited the smallest, lower than that of healthy controls. Sharing of CDR3 amino acid sequences among expanded clones across subjects was absent, suggesting private repertoires in all groups.

The CDR3 extends over 15 amino acids. V was shortened by 5 bases and J by 3 bases, with 17 bases between the two germline ends. Germline V gene lookup returns CDR1 SGHTA and CDR2 FQGNSA. Time point indicated: longitudinal time-point 1 (baseline). Volunteers attending a blood bank in Maryland, USA, served as healthy controls. 5'RACE with 10-nucleotide random UMIs produced the cDNA. TCRdb passed the 5' RACE reads through MiXCR, listing each CDR3 protein once. The table includes approximately 49,000 distinct CDR3 sequences, 8% to 10% detected once. This receptor was obtained from a woman in her 40s in good health. This rearrangement joins TRBV7-2 to TRBJ2-7, with D perhaps matching TRBD2 (5 bases). Material for sequencing was PBMCs. CDR3 residues: CASSPGVGPHYEQYF. In nucleotides, the CDR3 is TGTGCCAGCAGCCCCGGGGTGGGTCCCCACTACGAGCAGTACTTC.